This T cell receptor (beta chain) was documented in a study of T cells after posttransplantation cyclophosphamide. Study-level findings and limits: Tissue-infiltrating T cells from skin or gut overlapped little with blood T cells.

V lost 6 bases to trimming and J lost 0 bases, with 12 bases between them. The germline V gene has CDR1 SNHLY and CDR2 FYNNEI. CDR3 length: 15 amino acids. The data were produced by immunoSEQ multiplex PCR, yet TCRdb's version contains in-frame clones alone and is incomplete. Of tens of thousands of clones listed, around 94% are singletons. Remarks on this clone: No antigen is known for it.

This related bone marrow graft donor gave peripheral blood on the day of marrow donation. The sequenced material came from PBMCs. The J gene is TRBJ1-3, the V gene TRBV2; D is perhaps TRBD1 (5 bases). The receptor's source is a woman in her thirties in good health and a related stem cell transplant donor. CDR3 nucleotides: TGTGCCAGCAGACAGGACCGGCTCTCTGGAAACACCATATATTTT. Translating it yields CASRQDRLSGNTIYF.